This TCR beta chain originates from a study of OX40 agonist ivuxolimab in advanced cancers. CDR1 is SGHTS, CDR2 YDEGEE, per germline. Trimming took 1 base from V and 6 from J, leaving 4 bases between them. This CDR3 is 12 amino acids long. Only in-frame clones appear in the TCRdb table, and some are missing; sequencing was by immunoSEQ multiplex PCR. The repertoire has about 49,000 clones, around 84% of them found once; the top ten carry 20%. The sequence came from an adult with an advanced solid tumor such as melanoma, head and neck, liver or kidney cancer. Sequencing was performed on CD4+ or CD8+ T cells sorted from blood, taken in a trial of the OX40 agonist ivuxolimab. The chain is built from TRBV5-8 and TRBJ2-2, with D unclear. The CDR3 DNA follows: TGTGCCAGCAGCTTGAAAGCCGGGGAGCTGTTTTTT. Translation gives CASSLKAGELFF.